This section outlines one T cell receptor beta chain sequence together with its context. This receptor's antigen is unknown. No per-base quality is available; no much larger clone lies one base away. Other nucleotide sequences in the sample specify the same CDR3. The cohort consisted of hundreds of healthy bone marrow donors. All cohort members were sampled while nominally healthy, although unrecorded immune exposures were likely present. The donor tested CMV seronegative, placing the donor among the 352 seronegative members of the cohort. A peripheral blood sample was provided by each donor, and peripheral blood mononuclear cells were used for TCR beta sequencing. The Qiagen DNeasy Blood Extraction Kit was used to extract genomic DNA from the blood cell samples. These data are taken from a study of cytomegalovirus exposure and HLA in healthy donors (dated by TCRdb to the late 2010s). About the full investigation: According to an earlier analysis of 587 of the donors, about 180 million T cells yielded approximately 120 million unique TCR beta sequences and about 300 Gb of sequence data. About 300 gigabases of sequencing data and approximately 92 million unique TCR sequences made up an early release that covered roughly 670 HLA-typed donors. The genetic ancestry cluster associated with self-reported Caucasian donors included 80% to 90% of the roughly 400 genotyped donors. The aim of the study was to test whether cataloging public T cell receptors could identify signatures of past pathogen exposure. The study used immunosequencing to profile the T cell repertoires of approximately 650 subjects and linked those repertoires to cytomegalovirus serostatus. In addition to the first cohort of approximately 650 subjects, a separate validation cohort of 120 different subjects was used. High-throughput TCR immunosequencing, statistical association of individual TCRs with disease status, and machine learning were combined to predict cytomegalovirus infection status. A later analysis re-examined previously published TCR beta repertoires from 600 to 700 donors and added high-resolution HLA genotyping to investigate patterns of TCR occurrence. In the later analysis, no new phenotypic data were used to find candidate immune exposures; instead, reliance was placed on TCR beta sequences and their occurrence across donors. In an earlier analysis of a few hundred of the donors, high-throughput TCR beta sequencing was used to judge whether each TCR beta V gene segment behaved as functional or pseudogenic. Donor age, sex, ethnicity and CMV serostatus were compiled alongside the repertoire data. Genome-wide SNP genotypes for about 65% of the 666 donors were used in a later genetic analysis, which treated that subset as a discovery cohort. Every discovery cohort repertoire had been produced on one sequencing platform. HLA typing covered class I and class II loci at four-digit resolution. Typing coverage differed by locus: A, B, C, DRB1 and DQB1 were typed in roughly 620-630 donors, DQA1 in about 500, DPA1 in around 610, and DPB1 in 450 to 480. A few DR-DQ haplotypes were treated as single units for association and clustering because of strong linkage in the cohort. Among 300 to 500 genotyped donors of the cohort, an average of around 250,000 unique TCR beta nucleotide sequences was sequenced per donor, of which 15% to 20% were non-productive.

The library was built by means of the immunoSEQ multiplex PCR assay. A mixture of 60 forward primers for TCR Vbeta segments and 13 reverse primers for TCR Jbeta segments was used in the multiplex PCR. The CDR3 region of rearranged TCR beta genes was amplified from genomic DNA by a multiplex PCR assay. On the Illumina HiSeq System, the amplified TCR beta libraries were sequenced as 87-base-pair reads. The paper's data handling went like this. A later analysis counted about 80 million unique TCR beta chains across the 690 or so repertoires, and 10 million to 11 million of these chains were shared by at least two donors. Raw reads were error-corrected and collapsed into unique sequences by a nearest-neighbor algorithm in which closely related sequences were merged to remove PCR and sequencing errors. Alignment of CDR3 sequences to IMGT reference sequences was used to assign V, D and J gene segments. For a sequence to be retained, a match of at least six nucleotides was required to both a V gene segment and a J gene segment. Rearrangements were called productive when the CDR3 lacked stop codons and stayed in frame with V and J; all others were non-productive. CDR3 was defined according to IMGT convention as the region running from the second conserved V-encoded cysteine to the conserved J-encoded phenylalanine. In an earlier analysis of more than 550 of the donors, sequences lacking an unambiguous match to a single V gene segment were excluded. In an earlier analysis of roughly 500 of the donors, V segments were called functional above 56.7% productive rearrangements and were called segregating when the between-donor standard deviation exceeded 5%. To diagnose cytomegalovirus status from the catalog of TCR beta chain sequences, a statistical classification framework was built. In a later analysis, TCR nucleotide sequences were compared against IMGT/GENE-DB human TR gene sequences so that V and J genes could be assigned. In a later analysis, CDR3 sequences and most-parsimonious VDJ recombination scenarios were assigned using the TCRdist pipeline. In a later analysis, each TCR beta chain was defined by its CDR3 amino acid sequence together with its V-gene family, and reads without a unique V-gene family were excluded. In a later analysis, fewer than 650 highly shared, low-generation-probability nucleotide sequences were removed to address suspected cross-contamination and a sequencing artifact. For each public chain, a later analysis derived a clonal expansion index from normalized ranks of inferred template counts within each repertoire. In a later analysis, generation probabilities were computed with a VDJ recombination model fitted to out-of-frame rearrangements, and the resulting probabilities were checked against IGoR. In a later analysis, hypergeometric tests were used to score TCR-TCR, TCR-HLA and TCR-CMV co-occurrence, with a repertoire-size bias correction applied to TCR pairs. In a later analysis, false discovery rates were estimated by permuting HLA or CMV assignments 20 times. A later analysis grouped co-occurring TCRs with DBSCAN, adding TCRdist sequence similarity when clustering within HLA-allele-positive subsets. Co-occurrence clustering excluded repertoires with fewer than 30,000 or more than 120,000 public chains, plus five with anomalous nucleotide sharing. TCRdb limited this immuneACCESS table to in-frame rearrangements with V and J called. A share of clones is missing; checked studies link under half to unresolved V genes, and the rest is unexplained. Clonal size and the V and J genes are those of that table, whereas D and trimming came from the DNA. The sample contains 100,000 to 150,000 clones, around 80% of them found a single time. About 1.8% of the sample is held by the ten biggest clonotypes.

From cysteine to phenylalanine, the CDR3 is 16 amino acids long. Only the CDR3 part of the read is kept: 48 bases, read in frame from the first base. V loses 6 bases, J loses 0 bases, and the germline ends lie 17 bases apart. CDR1 and CDR2, per the germline V gene, are SGHTA and FQGNSA. Paper-wide results and their limitations: When HLA alleles, especially DR and DQ, strongly co-occurred, TCR associations were difficult to assign to individual alleles. The study listed 164 TCR beta chains as associated with cytomegalovirus. Because HLA typing was unavailable for some donors at each locus, only the typed subset was used in association tests. A later genetic analysis associated a missense DCLRE1C variant with V-gene and J-gene trimming of TCR beta chains, and an independent cohort replicated the association. Some IMGT-functional V segments, including TRBV6-2 and TRBV6-3, could not be distinguished by the 87-base-pair reads and were therefore excluded. At a false discovery rate of 0.05, a later analysis linked about 17,000 TCR beta sequences to specific HLA alleles. The authors suggested that the approach could potentially be extended to other disease states and immunological phenotypes. A later analysis found that HLA-associated TCR beta chains were more clonally expanded and had lower generation probabilities than equally common non-associated chains. Because counts were too low, 15 to 20 rarely observed V segments, including chromosome 9 orphons, were excluded from the earlier analysis of some 540 of the donors. CMV serostatus was the only immune exposure information available for the cohort. In this cohort, only TCR beta chains were sequenced, and detectable features were limited by the absence of alpha or paired-chain data. The sequencing pipeline was judged likely to have produced a cluster of highly shared sequence variants as a technical artifact. A further reported finding was that TCR beta sequences accurately predicted the HLA-A and HLA-B alleles for most subjects in the first cohort. Cytomegalovirus status was reported to be diagnosed by the classifier with high specificity and sensitivity in both the original and validation cohorts. Compared with the 666-donor mean, donors in an Asian-associated ancestry cluster had fewer N-insertions in productive TCRs, according to a later genetic analysis. In vitro tests confirmed that a few of the cytomegalovirus-associated TCR beta chains recognize cytomegalovirus antigens. Roughly uniform sequencing depth across donors was assumed in presence/absence analyses, although this assumption may not hold. Linkage disequilibrium might explain the correlated functional status among segregating V segments, but an unknown experimental factor could not be ruled out. Most TCR sequences were seen in very few donors, while some public TCRs were found in many individuals. In a later analysis, several top co-occurrence clusters were reported to appear linked to parvovirus B19, influenza, CMV and Epstein-Barr virus. Most CMV-associated TCR beta chains appeared to be HLA-restricted in a later analysis, and the HLA associations seemed to be driven largely by CMV exposure. An earlier analysis of several hundred of the donors showed that most TCR beta V segments appeared in productive rearrangements either about 87% or about 30% of the time, which broadly matched IMGT annotations. A later analysis found that TCR association rates varied across HLA loci, with DRB1 alleles showing the most associated TCRs and HLA-C alleles the fewest.

The sequenced sample consisted of PBMCs. This sequence uses TRBV7-2 and TRBJ1-1; TRBD1 might be the D gene, on 5 matching bases. This TCR was recovered from a woman aged 40 to 50 in good health and CMV-seronegative. The sequence in DNA is TGTGCCAGCAGTTTCTTAGACAGCACTATGAACACTGAAGCTTTCTTT. Its protein is CASSFLDSTMNTEAFF.